This T cell receptor beta chain emerged from a study of memory CD4+ T cells and cytomegalovirus serostatus. The study's findings and limits: 67 of 164 known CMV-associated TCRbeta sequences appeared in CD4+ memory.

The method was immunoSEQ multiplex PCR; TCRdb's version includes in-frame clones alone and lacks a portion of them. The repertoire includes approximately 40,000 clones, 76% of them detected once, and roughly 1.9% sits in the top ten. Details on this clone: Antigen: not known.

Germline V gene lookup returns CDR1 MNHNY and CDR2 SVGAGI (reference sequence). The CDR3 contains 14 residues. V lost 5 bases, J lost 6 bases, and 14 bases lay in between. Single viable CD3+CD4+CD8-CD45RO+ cells were sorted as the memory CD4+ T cells. The J gene is TRBJ2-1, the V gene TRBV6-6; weak D call: TRBD2 (7 bases). Sequencing used memory CD4+ T cells from blood. The TCR was taken from an adult in good health and CMV-seronegative. Here the CDR3 reads CASSGGARRNEQFF. The CDR3 DNA reads TGTGCCAGCAGTGGGGGGGCCAGACGCAATGAGCAGTTCTTC.